Sequencing of this T cell receptor (beta chain) was carried out in a study of CD8 T cells in ankylosing spondylitis. Whole-study results and caveats: Apparently characteristic of ankylosing spondylitis blood was a TCR beta motif (fewer than ten highly homologous variants).

This clonotype was detected a few times. Its target is not known. TCR beta libraries were made by quantitative 5'-RACE with molecular barcodes. Via MiXCR, TCRdb re-called the 5' RACE reads, giving one row per CDR3 protein. The profile shows about 220,000 distinct CDR3 sequences, approximately 7.3% of them singletons. The receptor was derived from a male donor with ankylosing spondylitis. What was sequenced was blood, either unsorted or a sorted T cell fraction (not recorded which).

CDR3 DNA: TGCGCCAGCAGCCAGAGGAGCTCTGGGGCCAACGTCCTGACTTTC. It codes for CASSQRSSGANVLTF. The gene calls are TRBV4-3 and TRBJ2-6; D not certain. Between the trimmed V and J ends, which lost 3 bases and 0 bases, there was a span of 6 bases. This CDR3 is built from 15 residues. The germline V gene has CDR1 LGHNA and CDR2 YSLEER.